These 27 T cell receptor beta chains were sequenced from one sample in a study of T and B cells in COVID-19 patients (dated by TCRdb to about 2020). The instrument given in TCRdb is Illumina MiSeq. TRB rearrangements were amplified by multiplex PCR with BIOMED2 TRB-A/B primer pools. TCRdb trimmed the raw reads at Q25, called clones with MiXCR and kept productive beta chains. Identical CDR3 proteins give one entry, which carries the most common genes and DNA. Within this sample are fewer than 6,500 distinct CDR3 sequences, with 15% to 20% of them counted one time only. Of the sample, around 6.3% is held by the ten largest clones. Genomic DNA extracted from blood, in amounts of about 240-550 ng, served as the starting material for amplifying TRB repertoires. Sequencing was done on a sample of blood. The receptors shown here come from a human donor who had recovered from COVID-19.

V is TRBV10-1 and J is TRBJ2-1, with D perhaps matching TRBD2 (6 bases). CDR3 length equals 15 residues. Germline V gives CDR1 WNHNN, CDR2 SYGVQD (reference sequence). Trimming pared 7 bases from V and 7 bases from J, leaving 20 bases between. CDR3 DNA sequence: TGCGCCAGCACCGGGGGTGGGTTTTACTGGAATGAGCAGTTCTTC. It encodes CASTGGGFYWNEQFF.

This clonotype is labeled as medium-sized. This chain uses TRBV5-4 with TRBJ1-2; weak D call: TRBD1 (5 bases). In germline, CDR1 is SGHNT, CDR2 YYREEE (reference sequence). The V and J ends lost 4 bases and 2 bases respectively, with 9 bases between them. This CDR3 has 13 residues. The CDR3 DNA is TGTGCCAGCAGCCCGAGGGGAAACTATGGCTACACCTTC. Its protein is CASSPRGNYGYTF.

This clonotype was counted a few times. J is TRBJ1-1 and V is TRBV6-5; 7 bases align to TRBD1. J was trimmed by 4 bases and V by 2 bases; bases with no gene match: 4. The germline gives CDR1 MNHEY, CDR2 SVGAGI. There are 14 residues in the CDR3. The CDR3 nucleotides read TGTGCCAGCAGTTACCGTACAGGGGTCACTGAAGCTTTCTTT. Translation gives CASSYRTGVTEAFF.

The chain uses TRBV24-1 and TRBJ1-1; TRBD1 might be the D (5 bases). The length of the CDR3 is 14 residues. V was clipped by 9 bases and J by 4 bases, with 17 bases between them. Germline loops: CDR1 KGHDR, CDR2 SFDVKD. The CDR3: CATLAPGPGTEAFF. The CDR3 DNA is TGTGCCACCTTAGCCCCGGGGCCGGGCACTGAAGCTTTCTTT.

The chain couples TRBV7-9 to TRBJ1-1, with D unclear. The CDR3 consists of 13 residues. The germline V and J ends were trimmed by 4 bases and 1 base, with 7 bases remaining between them. Germline V CDR1 and CDR2: SEHNR, FQNEAQ (reference sequence). The CDR3 DNA reads TGTGCCAGCAGCTCGACTGAGAACACTGAAGCTTTCTTT. This translates into CASSSTENTEAFF.

This clonotype is categorized as medium-sized. The genes are TRBV5-5 and TRBJ1-1, with no clear D. The germline gives CDR1 SGHKS, CDR2 YYEKEE (reference sequence). Trimming shortened V by 1 base and J by 3 bases, and 10 bases separated the two germline ends. This CDR3 has 14 amino acids. CDR3 coding DNA: TGTGCCAGCAGCTTGAAGGCTCTGGACACTGAAGCTTTCTTT. This translates into CASSLKALDTEAFF.

J is TRBJ2-1 and V is TRBV6-2 or TRBV6-3; 10 bases line up with TRBD2. J gave up 2 bases and V 6 bases, and 4 bases lay outside the gene matches. The CDR3 spans 15 residues. Germline values: CDR1 MNHEY, CDR2 SVGEGT. CDR3 bases: TGTGCCAGCAGATCAGCGGGGGGGCCCTACAATGAGCAGTTCTTC. It specifies CASRSAGGPYNEQFF.

As regards this clonotype: A much larger clonotype is one base distant, so this may be a read error. This chain joins TRBV5-1 and TRBJ2-1; 7 positions agree with TRBD2. CDR3 size: 17 residues. Germline values: CDR1 SGHRS, CDR2 YFSETQ. The CDR3 loop reads CASILGVDGGSSNEQFF. Written as DNA, the CDR3 is TGCGCCAGCATCTTGGGGGTCGATGGCGGGAGTTCCAATGAGCAGTTCTTC.

This clonotype has only a few counts. The chain uses TRBV24-1 and TRBJ2-3; 9 bases match TRBD1. The V and J ends lost 4 bases and 1 base, in that order; junction bases with no gene match: 8. There are 17 residues in the CDR3. Germline CDR1 reads KGHDR; CDR2 reads SFDVKD. Written as DNA, the CDR3 is TGTGCCACCAGTGACCGAACCACAGGGGGCGGCACAGATACGCAGTATTTT. Translating it yields CATSDRTTGGGTDTQYF.

By sample share, this clonotype is medium-sized. The chain links TRBV6-1 to TRBJ2-7; D assignment may be TRBD1 or TRBD2 (6 bases each). Germline CDR1 is MNHNS and CDR2 is SASEGT. V was shortened by 1 base and J by 4 bases, with 14 bases between the two germline ends. CDR3 length equals 15 residues. The CDR3 is CASSEVVGGSYEQYF. CDR3 in DNA: TGTGCCAGCAGTGAAGTAGTAGGGGGGTCGTACGAGCAGTACTTC.

This clonotype was detected many times. The chain is built from TRBV5-4 and TRBJ1-2; 8 bases fit TRBD1. This CDR3 has 14 residues. Germline CDR1 is SGHNT and CDR2 is YYREEE (reference sequence). Trimming removed 4 bases from V and 6 bases from J; junction bases left unmatched: 8. This chain's CDR3 is CASSIWDRIDGYTF. CDR3 nucleotides: TGTGCCAGCAGCATCTGGGACAGGATTGATGGCTACACCTTC.

By sample fraction, this clonotype is medium-sized (0.01 to 0.1%). V gene TRBV6-2 or TRBV6-3 combines with J gene TRBJ1-2, with a weak D call TRBD1 (6 bases). CDR3 size: 13 residues. Germline V gene data show CDR1 as MNHEY and CDR2 as SVGEGT. V was cut by 5 bases and J by 8 bases, with 15 bases left in between. CDR3 in DNA: TGTGCCAGCAGTGCGACAGGCGAAGGAGGCTACACCTTC. This codes for CASSATGEGGYTF.

This clonotype is medium-sized within its sample. The DNA of the CDR3 is TGTGCCAGCAGCGTAACTTTTCCGAATGAGCAGTTCTTC. It encodes CASSVTFPNEQFF. The genes are TRBV5-4 and TRBJ2-1; D unclear. CDR3 length: 13 residues. Germline values: CDR1 SGHNT, CDR2 YYREEE (reference sequence). Trimming stripped 4 bases from V and 7 bases from J, with 12 bases between.

This clonotype was counted between two and nine times. The V call is TRBV7-9, the J call TRBJ2-1; TRBD1 or TRBD2 may be the D gene (6 bases each). The germline V and J ends were trimmed by 3 bases and 2 bases, with 11 bases remaining between them. CDR1 and CDR2 from the germline V gene are SEHNR and FQNEAQ (reference sequence). This CDR3 contains 15 residues. CDR3 nucleotide sequence: TGTGCCAGCAGCTTGGAGGGGGTTCCCTACAATGAGCAGTTCTTC. Translation: CASSLEGVPYNEQFF. The whole variable domain, remainder taken from reference TRBV7-9 and TRBJ2-1, is DTGVSQNPRHKITKRGQNVTFRCDPISEHNRLYWYRQTLGQGPEFLTYFQNEAQLEKSRLLSDRFSAERPKGSFSTLEIQRTEQGDSAMYLCASSLEGVPYNEQFFGPGTRLTVL.

The V call is TRBV7-9, the J call TRBJ1-5; D ambiguous. This CDR3 comprises 19 residues. Germline V CDR1 and CDR2: SEHNR, FQNEAQ (reference sequence). V was clipped by 3 bases and J by 3 bases, with 24 bases between them. Here the CDR3 reads CASSFTPLGRPRNNQPQHF. The CDR3 coding sequence is TGTGCCAGCAGCTTCACACCCCTGGGTCGGCCCAGAAACAATCAGCCCCAGCATTTT. The whole variable domain, filled in from reference TRBV7-9 and TRBJ1-5, reads DTGVSQNPRHKITKRGQNVTFRCDPISEHNRLYWYRQTLGQGPEFLTYFQNEAQLEKSRLLSDRFSAERPKGSFSTLEIQRTEQGDSAMYLCASSFTPLGRPRNNQPQHFGDGTRLSIL.

This clonotype was seen more than once but under ten times. The chain is built from TRBV7-2 and TRBJ1-1; 7 bases fit TRBD1. The V gene's germline CDR1 is SGHTA and CDR2 FQGNSA. The CDR3 loop spans 15 amino acids. V was pared by 1 base and J by 1 base, with 3 bases of the junction left unmatched. CDR3 in DNA: TGTGCCAGCAGCTTAGGGGCAGGGGGGAACACTGAAGCTTTCTTT. It codes for CASSLGAGGNTEAFF. The full variable domain, rest sourced from reference TRBV7-2 and TRBJ1-1, is GAGVSQSPSNKVTEKGKDVELRCDPISGHTALYWYRQSLGQGLEFLIYFQGNSAPDKSGLPSDRFSAERTGGSVSTLTIQRTQQEDSAVYLCASSLGAGGNTEAFFGQGTRLTVV.

The chain joins TRBV6-1 to TRBJ1-1; the match to TRBD1 covers 11 bases. The CDR3 runs to 14 residues. V lost 8 bases and J lost 7; bases outside the gene matches: 9. Germline V gene data show CDR1 as MNHNS and CDR2 as SASEGT. The chain's CDR3 is CASWTGGAWGEAFF. The CDR3 region has the DNA TGTGCCAGCTGGACAGGGGGCGCTTGGGGTGAAGCTTTCTTT.

The chain recombines TRBV6-6 with TRBJ2-4; 10 bases are a match to TRBD1. The CDR3 sequence is 14 residues long. CDR1 and CDR2 (germline): MNHNY, SVGAGI (reference sequence). The ends lost 2 bases at V and 7 bases at J; junction bases unmatched: 2. DNA for the CDR3: TGTGCCAGCAGTTACCCGGGACAGGGGAACATTCAGTACTTC. Protein: CASSYPGQGNIQYF.

This clonotype was seen many times. The J gene is TRBJ1-5, the V gene TRBV27; D remains ambiguous. This CDR3 region has 15 residues. Germline loops: CDR1 MNHEY, CDR2 SMNVEV (reference sequence). Trimming removed 7 bases from V and 1 base from J, with 14 bases in between. CDR3 residues: CASTLGWQSNQPQHF. The DNA for the CDR3 is TGTGCCAGCACTCTGGGGTGGCAGAGCAATCAGCCCCAGCATTTT.

The chain joins TRBV9 to TRBJ1-2; D might be TRBD1 (6 bases). Trimming took off 2 bases at V and 8 bases at J, with 19 bases between the two ends. CDR1 SGDLS and CDR2 YYNGEE come from the germline V gene. The CDR3 length is 15 residues. The CDR3 reads CASSVSSGEEEGYTF. CDR3 nucleotides: TGTGCCAGCAGCGTCTCCTCAGGGGAGGAGGAAGGCTACACCTTC.

This clonotype was counted ten times or more. The V call is TRBV6-6, the J call TRBJ1-5; 7 bases match TRBD1. This CDR3 is 17 amino acids long. Unmatched junction bases numbered 9, after V lost 2 bases and J lost 2 bases. Germline V gene lookup returns CDR1 MNHNY and CDR2 SVGAGI (reference sequence). The CDR3 coding sequence is TGTGCCAGCAGTTACACCGCAGGGGGAATAGGCAATCAGCCCCAGCATTTT. As protein: CASSYTAGGIGNQPQHF.

This chain connects TRBV5-6 to TRBJ1-5; D is undetermined. The V and J ends lost 1 base and 0 bases respectively, with 8 bases between them. This CDR3 is built from 15 residues. CDR1 is SGHDT and CDR2 is YYEEEE in the germline V gene. The CDR3: CASSLSRYSNQPQHF. The CDR3 nucleotides are TGTGCCAGCAGCTTGAGCAGGTATAGCAATCAGCCCCAGCATTTT.

This clonotype is judged medium-sized. V is TRBV5-6 and J is TRBJ1-6, with D hard to call. This CDR3 is built from 15 residues. CDR1 is SGHDT and CDR2 is YYEEEE in the germline V gene. V lost 2 bases to trimming and J lost 7 bases, with 13 bases between them. DNA of the CDR3: TGTGCCAGCAGCTTTACGGGAATACTAAATTCACCCCTCCACTTT. Encoded protein: CASSFTGILNSPLHF.

This clonotype occurred a few times. This chain links TRBV4-2 with TRBJ2-1; no definite D call. Germline V gene data show CDR1 as LGHNA and CDR2 as YNFKEQ. With 4 bases removed from V and 8 bases from J, the gap between germline ends came to 6 bases. The CDR3 has 11 residues. The CDR3 DNA reads TGTGCCAGCAGCCCCAAGGATGAGCAGTTCTTC. Protein sequence: CASSPKDEQFF.

By its share, this clonotype is medium-sized. The rearrangement links TRBV5-5 to TRBJ1-3; possible D gene TRBD1, 5 bases. The CDR3 spans 15 residues. Germline assignment: CDR1 SGHKS and CDR2 YYEKEE (reference sequence). Trimming shortened V by 0 bases and J by 2 bases, and 9 bases separated the two germline ends. CDR3 sequence reads: CASSLGQGAGNTIYF. As DNA, the CDR3 is TGTGCCAGCAGCTTGGGGCAGGGAGCTGGAAACACCATATATTTT.

The V gene is TRBV20-1, the J gene TRBJ1-1, with no clear D. Germline-derived CDR1 and CDR2 are DFQATT and SNEGSKA (reference sequence). CDR3 length: 13 residues. Trimming took off 0 bases at V and 1 base at J, with 6 bases between the two ends. CDR3: CSARDVQNTEAFF. CDR3 in DNA: TGCAGTGCTAGAGATGTCCAGAACACTGAAGCTTTCTTT.

By share, this clonotype ranks as medium-sized (0.01 to 0.1%). The chain has TRBV6-1 and TRBJ2-7; D uncertain. The CDR3 consists of 14 residues. V lost 4 bases to trimming and J lost 1 base, with 11 bases between them. CDR1 MNHNS and CDR2 SASEGT come from the germline V gene. CDR3 DNA: TGTGCCAGCAGTGGTCAGGTATCTTCCTACGAGCAGTACTTC. Protein sequence: CASSGQVSSYEQYF.